The present T cell receptor (beta chain) was sequenced within a study of blood T cell repertoires in COVID-19. Study as a whole: Sources were T cells, B-cell-depleted T cells, or PBMCs; the material itself was cDNA or gDNA.

The assay was immunoSEQ multiplex PCR, and TCRdb's table has in-frame clones only and misses some. The table has under 250,000 clones, 65% to 90% seen once. Trimming took 0 bases from V and 1 from J, leaving 10 bases between them. This CDR3 is 15 amino acids long. Per the germline V gene, CDR1 is MNHEY and CDR2 is SVGEGT. This receptor was identified in a woman between 70 and 85 years old with COVID-19, enrolled during active disease. The genes are TRBV6-2 or TRBV6-3 and TRBJ2-7; D is possibly TRBD1 (5 bases). Specimen: peripheral blood. Written as DNA, the CDR3 is TGTGCCAGCAGTTACTCGCAGGGTAGTTCCTACGAGCAGTACTTC. It is translated as CASSYSQGSSYEQYF.